Given below is one T cell receptor beta chain in context. This clonotype was seen more than once but under ten times. Its antigen is still unknown. No quality values exist for individual bases; no much larger clone is one base distant. The method behind the library was RT-PCR. Sequencing instrument: Illumina HiSeq 2500. Through fastp at Q25 and MiXCR, TCRdb rebuilt clones from the public reads, retaining in-frame beta chains. Identical CDR3 proteins give one entry, which carries the most common genes and DNA. Present in this sample are 800,000 or so distinct CDR3 sequences, 21% of which were seen just once. Around 9.6% of the sample rests with the top ten. The sample belongs to a study of response to subunit inactivated influenza vaccine (dated by TCRdb to between 2018 and 2020). Study-wide context: To follow how T cells responded to a trivalent subunit inactivated influenza vaccine, the researchers relied on deep quantitative profiling of the T cell receptor repertoire.

Here is what the overall study found, with its caveats: It was suggested by the authors that each seasonal influenza vaccination may recruit only a limited number of new T cells.

V is cut back by 0 bases and J by 5 bases, with 9 bases in the junction unmatched. The CDR1 and CDR2 encoded by the germline V gene are SGHDT and YYEEEE. Inclusive of the bounding cysteine and phenylalanine, the CDR3 is 16 residues long. The CDR3 DNA has 48 bases and is translated from base 1. The sequencing used PBMCs from blood, collected about 5 days after vaccination. This clonotype was obtained from a middle-aged man who received an inactivated influenza vaccine. Donor details come from another sample of the same person, matched by shared clones. The chain employs TRBV5-6 and TRBJ1-2; 8 bases in the junction line up with TRBD1. The CDR3 region has the sequence CASSLAPRQGPYGYTF. The nucleotide sequence is TGTGCCAGCAGCTTGGCCCCTAGACAGGGGCCATATGGCTACACCTTC.